This TCR beta chain was found in a study of shared T cell receptors in the human thymus. Sequencing was performed with immunoSEQ multiplex PCR; in TCRdb, only in-frame clones are kept and a portion is missing. The data contain 700,000 or so clones, approximately 83% of them singletons. CDR3 length: 16 amino acids. The ends lost 5 bases at V and 3 bases at J; junction bases unmatched: 10. Germline CDR1 SGHAT, CDR2 FQNNGV. These data were also filed under a second study, of human thymus T cells. From that second work: Among thymic and blood repertoires, usage of V and J genes appeared biased. Related work found strong thymic repertoire overlap between unrelated individuals.

Sequenced input: thymocytes. The rearrangement uses TRBV11-2 and TRBJ2-7, with 10 nucleotides matching TRBD2. The source of this sequence is a girl under three years old with a congenital heart defect. CDR3 nucleotide sequence: TGTGCCAGCAGCCCCCGCGGTAGCGGGGGGTACTACGAGCAGTACTTC. Its translation is CASSPRGSGGYYEQYF. The variable domain in full, with the rest retrieved from reference TRBV11-2 and TRBJ2-7, is EAGVAQSPRYKIIEKRQSVAFWCNPISGHATLYWYQQILGQGPKLLIQFQNNGVVDDSQLPKDRFSAERLKGVDSTLKIQPAKLEDSAVYLCASSPRGSGGYYEQYFGPGTRLTVT.